This TCR beta chain was identified during a study of blood T cell repertoires in COVID-19. At the level of the study: Acute-phase and convalescent COVID-19 samples originated in the United States, Italy and Spain. PBMCs, B-cell-depleted T cells, or T cells were the source of the cDNA or gDNA that made up the material.

The germline CDR1 and CDR2 sequences are SGHRS and YFSETQ. The CDR3 is 16 residues long. The ends lost 7 bases at V and 2 bases at J; junction bases unmatched: 9. In the original processing: It was from reference gene primer amplification that nucleated cell counts were estimated. TCRdb keeps only in-frame clones here, not all; method: immunoSEQ multiplex PCR. The DNA was the basis for D and trimming; V, J and clone size are from that table. The repertoire includes over 120,000 clones, approximately 80% of them detected once, and 1.9% sits in the top ten. The receptor was derived from a woman aged 60-70 years with acute or convalescent COVID-19. The sample consisted of peripheral blood. The V call is TRBV5-1, the J call TRBJ2-5, with 12 bases matching TRBD2. This CDR3 reads CASYTLAGGPQETQYF. The CDR3 DNA reads TGCGCCAGCTATACTCTAGCGGGAGGGCCTCAAGAGACCCAGTACTTC.